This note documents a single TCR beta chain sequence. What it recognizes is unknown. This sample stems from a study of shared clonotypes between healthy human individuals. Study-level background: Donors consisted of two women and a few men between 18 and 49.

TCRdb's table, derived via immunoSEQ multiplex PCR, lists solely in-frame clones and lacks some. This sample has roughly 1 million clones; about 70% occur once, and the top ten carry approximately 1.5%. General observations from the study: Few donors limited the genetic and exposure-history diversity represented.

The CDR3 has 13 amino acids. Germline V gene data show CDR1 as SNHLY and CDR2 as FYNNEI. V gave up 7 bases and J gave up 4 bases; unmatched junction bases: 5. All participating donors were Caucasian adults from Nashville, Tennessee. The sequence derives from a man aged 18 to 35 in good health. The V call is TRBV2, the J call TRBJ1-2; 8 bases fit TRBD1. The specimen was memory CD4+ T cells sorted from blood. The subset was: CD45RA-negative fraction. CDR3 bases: TGTGCCAGCACTTATGACAGGGGCTATGGCTACACCTTC. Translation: CASTYDRGYGYTF.